This T cell receptor beta chain was documented in a study of T cell changes during pregnancy in multiple sclerosis. The trim removed 8 bases at V and 3 bases at J, leaving 7 bases unmatched. The length of the CDR3 is 13 residues. Germline CDR1 and CDR2: GTSNPN and SVGIG (reference sequence). This clone was picked up one time. Measured with immunoSEQ multiplex PCR; TCRdb has only the in-frame clones, and not every one. This table has 78,000 or so clones, about 90% appearing once. The chain recombines TRBV30 with TRBJ2-7; 10 positions match TRBD1. The sample in question was peripheral blood, obtained before pregnancy. This TCR was recovered from a female donor with multiple sclerosis, enrolled in a pregnancy study. As DNA, the CDR3 is TGTGCCGCAGACAGGGGGCCAAACTACGAGCAGTACTTC. It yields the protein CAADRGPNYEQYF.